One sample yielded the 9 T cell receptor beta chains listed below, sequenced in a study of blood T cells in healthy people across ages. Combining a sample-barcoded 5' primer with a J-beta primer mix, a second PCR ran for about 7 to 11 cycles. Each CDR3 protein is one row after TCRdb ran MiXCR on the 5' RACE reads. The sample lists about 670,000 distinct CDR3 sequences; 40% to 65% were seen once. The sample comprised blood. These receptors all stem from a woman aged 80 or older in good health.

The V gene is TRBV6-5, the J gene TRBJ2-2, with D tentatively TRBD2 (5 bases). Germline CDR1 MNHEY, CDR2 SVGAGI. V dropped 2 bases and J dropped 4 bases, with 5 bases sitting between them. This CDR3 has 13 residues. The CDR3 protein is CASSYEGTGELFF. The CDR3 DNA reads as TGTGCCAGCAGTTACGAGGGCACCGGGGAGCTGTTTTTT.

The chain couples TRBV20-1 to TRBJ2-1; D unclear. Germline V gene lookup returns CDR1 DFQATT and CDR2 SNEGSKA (reference sequence). The CDR3 runs 13 residues. Trimming pared 6 bases from V and 2 bases from J, leaving 11 bases between. CDR3 protein: CSARATTYNEQFF. The CDR3 coding sequence is TGCAGTGCCCGAGCGACGACCTACAATGAGCAGTTCTTC.

J is TRBJ2-3 and V is TRBV7-2; 10 positions agree with TRBD1. This CDR3 spans 15 amino acids. The germline CDR1 and CDR2 sequences are SGHTA and FQGNSA. Unmatched junction bases numbered 8, after V lost 6 bases and J lost 5 bases. CDR3 coding DNA: TGTGCCAGCAGACCAGACAGGGGGCTTAAAGATACGCAGTATTTT. As protein: CASRPDRGLKDTQYF.

This clonotype occurred a few times. The CDR3 reads CATRQGTGGTEAFF. CDR3 nucleotides: TGTGCCACCAGACAGGGAACCGGCGGCACTGAAGCTTTCTTT. This chain links TRBV7-8 with TRBJ1-1; 7 bases are shared with TRBD1. The J segment lost 4 bases and the V segment lost 10 bases, leaving 12 bases of the junction unmatched. Per germline, CDR1 SGHVS and CDR2 FQNEAQ. This CDR3 has 14 residues. The full variable domain, completed using reference TRBV7-8 and TRBJ1-1, is GAGVSQSPRYKVAKRGQDVALRCDPISGHVSLFWYQQALGQGPEFLTYFQNEAQLDKSGLPSDRFFAERPEGSVSTLKIQRTQQEDSAVYLCATRQGTGGTEAFFGQGTRLTVV.

In the case of this clonotype: Since a much larger clone is just one base distant, this may be a read error. The genes are TRBV12-3 or TRBV12-4 and TRBJ2-1, with D possibly TRBD2 on 5 matching bases. CDR3 length: 16 residues. V dropped 6 bases and J dropped 4 bases, with 19 bases sitting between them. CDR3 nucleotides: TGTGCCAGCAGCCCGATAGTGGGAGTGTTTTACAATGAGCAGTTCTTC. It translates to CASSPIVGVFYNEQFF.

This clonotype was seen a few times. The V and J genes are TRBV3-1 and TRBJ2-1; perhaps D is TRBD1 or TRBD2 (5 bases each). CDR1 and CDR2 (germline): LGHDT, YNNKEL (reference sequence). V dropped 4 bases and J dropped 2 bases, with 12 bases sitting between them. CDR3 length equals 15 residues. CDR3 sequence reads: CASSPSVGAYNEQFF. The DNA of the CDR3 is TGTGCCAGCAGCCCATCTGTGGGGGCCTACAATGAGCAGTTCTTC.

The gene calls are TRBV5-1 and TRBJ1-5, with D hard to call. The CDR3 is 14 amino acids. The germline CDR1 and CDR2 sequences are SGHRS and YFSETQ. V lost 3 bases and J lost 7, with 14 bases in between. In DNA, the CDR3 is TGCGCCAGCAGCTCGGGAGTAGGCGACCAGCCCCAGCATTTT. It encodes CASSSGVGDQPQHF.

This clonotype turned up a few times. This chain uses TRBV6-6 with TRBJ1-1; 7 bases are a match to TRBD1. Germline CDR1 and CDR2: MNHNY and SVGAGI (reference sequence). J lost 3 bases, V lost 7 bases, and 2 bases had no gene match. This CDR3 has 12 residues. In DNA, the CDR3 is TGTGCCAGCAATGACAGGGACACTGAAGCTTTCTTT. Encoded protein: CASNDRDTEAFF.

This chain links TRBV12-3 or TRBV12-4 with TRBJ2-4; D not certain. There are 15 residues in the CDR3. The V gene lost 4 bases and the J gene lost 0 bases, with 10 bases spanning the gap. CDR3 residues: CASSYRVLAKNIQYF. The CDR3 DNA reads as TGTGCCAGCAGTTACAGAGTCCTAGCCAAAAACATTCAGTACTTC.